Listed here are 14 T cell receptor beta chains from one sample, sequenced in a study of blood T cell repertoires in COVID-19. Assay used: immunoSEQ multiplex PCR; TCRdb lists only in-frame clones, some missing. The profile shows about 320,000 clones, 85% to 95% of them singletons. The material sequenced was PBMCs or T cells enriched from blood (not recorded which). The source is a woman in her twenties or thirties who had been exposed to COVID-19.

The count of this clone is one. The chain carries TRBV7-6 and TRBJ2-2; D unclear. The CDR3 has 15 residues. The germline CDR1 and CDR2 sequences are SGHVS and FNYEAQ. Between the trimmed V and J ends, which lost 2 bases and 0 bases, there was a span of 7 bases. This CDR3 is CASSLIRANTGELFF. The CDR3 DNA sequence: TGTGCCAGCAGCTTAATTCGAGCGAACACCGGGGAGCTGTTTTTT. The full variable domain, its missing parts supplied by reference TRBV7-6 and TRBJ2-2, is GAGVSQSPRYKVTKRGQDVALRCDPISGHVSLYWYRQALGQGPEFLTYFNYEAQQDKSGLPNDRFSAERPEGSISTLTIQRTEQRDSAMYRCASSLIRANTGELFFGEGSRLTVL.

The chain joins TRBV3-1 (or the pseudogene TRBV3-2) to TRBJ2-3; D unclear. Trimming removed 0 bases at V and 6 bases at J, with 7 bases between. There are 13 residues in the CDR3. CDR1 and CDR2 (germline): LGHDT, YNNKEL (reference sequence). Here the CDR3 reads CASSQERSDTQYF. As DNA, the CDR3 is TGTGCCAGCAGCCAAGAAAGGAGCGATACGCAGTATTTT.

The CDR3 nucleotides are TGTGCCAGCAGAGCTAGCGGGGGGGTCACAGATACGCAGTATTTT. Its translation is CASRASGGVTDTQYF. The genes are TRBV6-6 and TRBJ2-3, with TRBD2 identical over 12 bases. The V gene end was trimmed by 6 bases and the J gene end by 2 bases; junction bases not matched to a gene: 3. The CDR3 has 15 amino acids. Germline loops: CDR1 MNHNY, CDR2 SVGAGI (reference sequence).

The genes are TRBV2 and TRBJ1-5; a possible D gene is TRBD1 (5 bases). The germline V gene encodes CDR1 SNHLY and CDR2 FYNNEI. The CDR3 is 16 amino acids. V was pared by 7 bases and J by 0 bases, with 16 bases between. The CDR3: CASTAQGAFSNQPQHF. As DNA, the CDR3 is TGTGCCAGCACCGCCCAAGGGGCGTTTAGCAATCAGCCCCAGCATTTT.

The chain has TRBV19 and TRBJ2-1; TRBD1 matches 8 bases. Germline V gene data show CDR1 as LNHDA and CDR2 as SQIVND (reference sequence). V shed 8 bases, J shed 5 bases, and the junction held 5 bases outside the gene matches. CDR3 length equals 13 residues. In nucleotides, the CDR3 is TGTGCCAGTGGCAGGGGGCGCGACAATGAGCAGTTCTTC. Translating it yields CASGRGRDNEQFF.

The chain combines TRBV10-3 with TRBJ2-5; TRBD2 might be the D (6 bases). Germline V gene sequence: CDR1 ENHRY, CDR2 SYGVKD. V lost 6 bases and J lost 2, with 10 bases in between. The CDR3 sequence is 13 residues long. CDR3 sequence reads: CAISRLVQETQYF. The CDR3 DNA sequence: TGTGCCATCAGCCGACTAGTTCAAGAGACCCAGTACTTC.

CDR3 loop: CASMQGESGANVLTF. The DNA of the CDR3 is TGTGCCAGTATGCAGGGTGAATCTGGGGCCAACGTCCTGACTTTC. The rearrangement links TRBV19 to TRBJ2-6, with D possibly being TRBD1 (5 bases). The CDR3 loop spans 15 amino acids. Germline V lookup: CDR1 LNHDA, CDR2 SQIVND (reference sequence). V was trimmed by 7 bases and J by 1 base, leaving 11 bases between them.

The chain uses TRBV25-1 and TRBJ1-6; D gene unclear. This CDR3 spans 14 amino acids. Germline CDR1 reads MGHDK; CDR2 reads SYGVNS. V lost 6 bases and J 7 bases, leaving 13 bases between the germline ends. For the CDR3, the DNA is TGTGCCAGCAGGAACTACTTCGGGAATTCACCCCTCCACTTT. As protein: CASRNYFGNSPLHF. Combining the CDR3 with reference TRBV25-1 and TRBJ1-6 gives the whole variable domain EADIYQTPRYLVIGTGKKITLECSQTMGHDKMYWYQQDPGMELHLIHYSYGVNSTEKGDLSSESTVSRIRTEHFPLTLESARPSHTSQYLCASRNYFGNSPLHFGNGTRLTVT.

The chain combines TRBV5-5 with TRBJ2-5; tentative D call: TRBD1 (5 bases). This CDR3 spans 14 amino acids. Trimming cost V 0 bases and J 2 bases, with 8 bases left between them. CDR1 is SGHKS, CDR2 YYEKEE, per germline (reference sequence). CDR3: CASSLAPGQETQYF. The CDR3 bases are TGTGCCAGCAGCTTGGCCCCAGGGCAAGAGACCCAGTACTTC.

The chain carries TRBV7-9 and TRBJ2-7; 9 bases align to TRBD1. Germline-derived CDR1 and CDR2 are SEHNR and FQNEAQ (reference sequence). The junction had 10 bases not matched to a gene; V was cut back by 5 bases and J by 2 bases. CDR3 size: 16 residues. CDR3 region: CASSINRGQATYEQYF. Written as DNA, the CDR3 is TGTGCCAGCAGCATAAACAGGGGGCAGGCGACCTACGAGCAGTACTTC.

V usage is TRBV7-6 and J usage is TRBJ1-6; no clear D. This CDR3 is 15 amino acids long. The V gene's germline CDR1 is SGHVS and CDR2 FNYEAQ. V was shortened by 4 bases and J by 7 bases, with 14 bases between the two germline ends. The CDR3 here is CASSSTHGYNSPLHF. The DNA for the CDR3 is TGTGCCAGCAGCTCCACGCACGGTTACAATTCACCCCTCCACTTT.

The genes are TRBV6-5 and TRBJ1-2, with TRBD1 matching over 10 bases. Germline V gene lookup returns CDR1 MNHEY and CDR2 SVGAGI. The CDR3 totals 15 residues. V was pared by 2 bases and J by 3 bases, with 3 bases of the junction left unmatched. CDR3 nucleotides: TGTGCCAGCAGTTACGGGACAGGGGTGGACTATGGCTACACCTTC. Its translation is CASSYGTGVDYGYTF.

This chain joins TRBV12-5 and TRBJ1-4; D is unresolved. The length of the CDR3 is 12 residues. V lost 0 bases to trimming and J lost 7 bases, with 3 bases between them. Germline V gives CDR1 LGHNT, CDR2 FRNRAP. The CDR3 nucleotides are TGTGCTAGTGGTTTGGTCGGTGAAAAACTGTTTTTT. Its translation is CASGLVGEKLFF.

The DNA for the CDR3 is TGTGCCACCCACATAAACGACAGGTCGAGCTCTGGAAACACCATATATTTT. Protein: CATHINDRSSSGNTIYF. The chain employs TRBV7-3 and TRBJ1-3, with D perhaps matching TRBD1 (6 bases). CDR3 length: 17 residues. From germline, CDR1 is SGHTA and CDR2 FQGTGA. V lost 10 bases and J lost 0, with 22 bases in between.